This paragraph covers one T cell receptor (beta chain) sequence. The antigen is not known. The method was immunoSEQ multiplex PCR; TCRdb's version includes in-frame clones alone and lacks a portion of them. The sample lists more than 95,000 clones, 88% occurring once. The sample comes from a study of T cell responses to AZD1222 COVID-19 vaccine. Study results and caveats: Recipients of two AZD1222 doses showed rising Spike-specific TCR breadth and depth. Per reports, nearly half of all spike-specific TCRs target regions that are unmutated in variants. There were mostly white British donors and more females than males, and clonal diversity was possibly underestimated.

The CDR3 contains 17 residues. Germline V gives CDR1 KGHDR, CDR2 SFDVKD. The trim removed 4 bases at V and 5 bases at J, leaving 14 bases unmatched. This clonotype originated in an adult who received the AZD1222 COVID-19 vaccine. The sequences come from peripheral blood, collected 28 days after the second AZD1222 dose. This chain connects TRBV24-1 to TRBJ2-3, with 7 bases lining up with TRBD2. The DNA of the CDR3 is TGTGCCACCAGTGACCGACGCGGGAGAGGGGCCGGAGATACGCAGTATTTT. Translated: CATSDRRGRGAGDTQYF.